The 21 T cell receptor beta chains below come from one sample, sequenced in a study of OX40 agonist ivuxolimab in advanced cancers. Sequencing used immunoSEQ multiplex PCR; TCRdb keeps in-frame clones, though not all of them. The table records about 60,000 clones, around nine tenths of them present only once. The sequences come from CD4+ or CD8+ T cells sorted from blood, collected in a trial of the OX40 agonist ivuxolimab. The receptors derive from an adult with an advanced solid tumor such as melanoma, head and neck, liver or kidney cancer.

This chain connects TRBV28 to TRBJ2-7; D tentatively reads TRBD1 or TRBD2 (5 bases each). This CDR3 spans 13 amino acids. Trimming removed 7 bases at V and 13 bases at J, with 23 bases between. The germline gives CDR1 MDHEN, CDR2 SYDVKM. This chain's CDR3 is CASTSGLSGTAYF. The CDR3 DNA sequence: TGTGCCAGCACCTCTGGGCTTTCCGGGACGGCCTACTTC.

The genes are TRBV14 and TRBJ2-7, with D maybe TRBD2 (5 bases). V lost 4 bases, J lost 0 bases, and 13 bases lay in between. The CDR3 sequence is 15 residues long. Germline CDR1 reads SGHDN; CDR2 reads FVKESK. This chain's CDR3 is CASSPHRLASYEQYF. The CDR3 DNA reads TGTGCCAGCAGCCCCCATAGGCTAGCCTCCTACGAGCAGTACTTC.

This chain links TRBV7-3 with TRBJ2-1, with 9 bases matching TRBD2. The ends lost 3 bases at V and 10 bases at J; junction bases unmatched: 10. The germline V gene has CDR1 SGHTA and CDR2 FQGTGA. CDR3 length equals 15 residues. CDR3 sequence: CASSFSSGVQVEQFF. CDR3 sequence (DNA): TGTGCCAGCAGCTTCTCTAGCGGGGTCCAAGTCGAGCAGTTCTTC.

CDR3 nucleotide sequence: TGTGCCAGCAGGGTACAGGGTTCTGGCTACACCTTC. Translated, it gives CASRVQGSGYTF. V and J are TRBV28 and TRBJ1-2; possibly TRBD1 for D (6 bases). V lost 6 bases and J lost 7, with 12 bases in between. CDR3 size: 12 residues. Germline-derived CDR1 and CDR2 are MDHEN and SYDVKM.

This clone came up a few times. The rearrangement uses TRBV4-1 and TRBJ1-1, with unresolved D. V lost 4 bases and J 4 bases, leaving 10 bases between the germline ends. The CDR3 contains 13 residues. Looked up from germline, CDR1 is MGHRA and CDR2 is YSYEKL. The CDR3 nucleotides are TGCGCCAGCAGCCGAGGGCCGGGCACTGAAGCTTTCTTT. This codes for CASSRGPGTEAFF.

The CDR3 DNA reads TGTGCCAGCAGTGAGCCCTTTCAGGGGGGGCTAGAGACCCAGTACTTC. Encoded protein: CASSEPFQGGLETQYF. The chain recombines TRBV6-1 with TRBJ2-5; TRBD1 or TRBD2 may be the D gene (7 bases each). V gave up 3 bases and J gave up 4 bases, with 18 bases separating them. Germline V CDR1 and CDR2: MNHNS, SASEGT. The CDR3 is made up of 16 amino acids.

V gene TRBV18 combines with J gene TRBJ2-6; TRBD1 is a possible D gene (5 bases). Between the trimmed V and J ends, which lost 3 bases and 4 bases, there was a span of 13 bases. Looked up from germline, CDR1 is KGHSH and CDR2 is LQKENI. The CDR3 covers 16 residues. The CDR3 protein is CASSPDARVGANVLTF. DNA for the CDR3: TGTGCCAGCTCACCGGACGCCAGGGTCGGGGCCAACGTCCTGACTTTC.

V is TRBV6-6 and J is TRBJ1-2; weak D call: TRBD1 (6 bases). CDR1 and CDR2 from the germline V gene are MNHNY and SVGAGI (reference sequence). There are 14 residues in the CDR3. With 4 bases removed from V and 7 bases from J, the gap between germline ends came to 16 bases. CDR3 DNA sequence: TGTGCCAGCAGTTCGCAACAGGGTCTCGGTGGCTACACCTTC. Amino acid sequence: CASSSQQGLGGYTF.

This chain uses TRBV10-3 with TRBJ2-3; D not resolved. V lost 2 bases and J lost 1, with 4 bases in between. Germline lookup yields CDR1 ENHRY and CDR2 SYGVKD. The length of the CDR3 is 13 residues. Written as DNA, the CDR3 is TGTGCCATCAGTGAGAGCCGCACAGATACGCAGTATTTT. The encoded protein is CAISESRTDTQYF.

V and J are TRBV28 and TRBJ2-2; D unclear. The CDR3 has 11 amino acids. V was cut by 7 bases and J by 3 bases, with 3 bases left in between. Per germline, CDR1 MDHEN and CDR2 SYDVKM. The CDR3 reads CASTDTGELFF. For the CDR3, the DNA is TGTGCCAGCACTGACACCGGGGAGCTGTTTTTT.

V and J are TRBV5-1 and TRBJ2-7; 10 bases are a match to TRBD2. CDR1 is SGHRS and CDR2 is YFSETQ in the germline V gene. Trimming at V came to 0 bases and at J to 7 bases, leaving 16 bases not matched to a gene. The CDR3 length is 18 residues. As DNA, the CDR3 is TGCGCCAGCAGCTTGGCGGGGGGCGCGGCTAGCGGGAGTGTTGAGCAGTACTTC. Translated, it gives CASSLAGGAASGSVEQYF.

The chain has TRBV5-1 and TRBJ2-5; a possible D gene is TRBD2 (6 bases). The CDR3 is 14 residues long. Germline CDR1 SGHRS, CDR2 YFSETQ. V lost 7 bases and J 1 base, leaving 14 bases between the germline ends. In DNA, the CDR3 is TGCGCCAGCGGGGCAGGGAGGCTCCAAGAGACCCAGTACTTC. As protein: CASGAGRLQETQYF.

The V gene is TRBV7-9, the J gene TRBJ2-1; TRBD2 matches at 11 bases. This CDR3 is built from 15 residues. Germline V gene sequence: CDR1 SEHNR, CDR2 FQNEAQ (reference sequence). The V segment lost 5 bases and the J segment 9 bases; nucleotides outside the gene matches: 9. CDR3 sequence (DNA): TGTGCCAGCAGCCCCTCTAGCGGGAGGTGGGGTGAGCAGTTCTTC. Residues: CASSPSSGRWGEQFF. Looking up the rest from reference TRBV7-9 and TRBJ2-1 gives the full variable domain: DTGVSQNPRHKITKRGQNVTFRCDPISEHNRLYWYRQTLGQGPEFLTYFQNEAQLEKSRLLSDRFSAERPKGSFSTLEIQRTEQGDSAMYLCASSPSSGRWGEQFFGPGTRLTVL.

J is TRBJ2-3 and V is TRBV19; D uncertain. The CDR3 length is 13 residues. Trimming took off 4 bases at V and 3 bases at J, with 8 bases between the two ends. CDR1 and CDR2 (germline): LNHDA, SQIVND (reference sequence). CDR3 sequence reads: CASSTRLTDTQYF. The DNA of the CDR3 is TGTGCCAGTAGTACCCGTCTTACAGATACGCAGTATTTT.

The chain uses TRBV25-1 and TRBJ1-2, with D tentatively TRBD1 (6 bases). Germline CDR1 is MGHDK and CDR2 is SYGVNS. The V and J ends lost 5 bases and 8 bases respectively, with 15 bases between them. The CDR3 extends over 13 amino acids. CDR3 coding DNA: TGTGCCAGCAGTCAACTTCCAGGGGAAGGCTACACCTTC. It encodes CASSQLPGEGYTF.

The sample holds one count of this clone. This sequence joins TRBV27 and TRBJ1-5, with 7 bases identical to TRBD1. This CDR3 has 14 amino acids. V trimming: 3 bases; J trimming: 5 bases; junction bases outside the gene matches: 4. Germline CDR1 and CDR2: MNHEY and SMNVEV (reference sequence). The CDR3 coding sequence is TGTGCCAGCAGTTTCGACAGGGCGGATCAGCCCCAGCATTTT. Amino acids: CASSFDRADQPQHF.

The chain employs TRBV5-3 and TRBJ1-2, with a weak D call TRBD1 (5 bases). TRBV5-3 is sorted into the ORF group, with uncertain function. Trimming took off 4 bases at V and 3 bases at J, with 19 bases between the two ends. The CDR3 is made up of 16 amino acids. Here the CDR3 DNA reads TGTGCCAGAAGCCAGGGAGGGTACGGGGGAGACTATGGCTACACCTTC. The encoded protein is CARSQGGYGGDYGYTF.

In its sample, this clone was seen once. The chain combines TRBV28 with TRBJ1-2, with 8 nucleotides matching TRBD1. The ends lost 2 bases at V and 7 bases at J; junction bases unmatched: 6. This CDR3 contains 14 residues. Germline V gene sequence: CDR1 MDHEN, CDR2 SYDVKM. The CDR3 protein is CASSLAGGRSGYTF. CDR3 nucleotide sequence: TGTGCCAGCAGTTTAGCAGGGGGCAGGAGTGGCTACACCTTC.

This chain links TRBV11-2 with TRBJ1-1; D gene unclear. Germline CDR1 reads SGHAT; CDR2 reads FQNNGV. This CDR3 is 15 amino acids long. V gave up 1 base and J gave up 0 bases, with 9 bases separating them. CDR3 sequence (DNA): TGTGCCAGCAGCTTAGGCGGCAGGATGAACACTGAAGCTTTCTTT. Its translation is CASSLGGRMNTEAFF.

The rearrangement links TRBV19 to TRBJ1-1; 12 bases are a match to TRBD1. Losses at the gene ends were 2 bases for V and 0 bases for J; bases not matched to a gene: 4. The germline V gene has CDR1 LNHDA and CDR2 SQIVND (reference sequence). This CDR3 is 17 amino acids long. CDR3 nucleotides: TGTGCCAGTAGTATAAACTGGGACAGGGGGCTGAACACTGAAGCTTTCTTT. Its protein product is CASSINWDRGLNTEAFF.

The rearrangement uses TRBV19 and TRBJ1-5; unclear D gene. This CDR3 has 15 residues. V lost 7 bases, J lost 3 bases, and 16 bases lay in between. Germline CDR1 reads LNHDA; CDR2 reads SQIVND (reference sequence). CDR3 bases: TGTGCCAGTATTGGGAACCCGACATACAATCAGCCCCAGCATTTT. This encodes CASIGNPTYNQPQHF.